The T cell receptor (beta chain) under discussion was sequenced for a study of blood T cell repertoires in COVID-19. Clones were sequenced by immunoSEQ multiplex PCR, and TCRdb holds only the in-frame ones, with some missing. The sample includes 200,000 to 250,000 clones, 83% seen only once; the top ten take around 5.9%. Germline-derived CDR1 and CDR2 are DFQATT and SNEGSKA (reference sequence). Unmatched junction bases numbered 7, after V lost 3 bases and J lost 7 bases. The CDR3 is made up of 14 amino acids. This chain connects TRBV20-1 to TRBJ2-1; 9 nucleotides align to TRBD2. The sequence was collected from a human donor in a cohort sampled during active COVID-19. Sequenced input: peripheral blood. Written as DNA, the CDR3 is TGCAGTGCTAGTAGACTAGCGGTCAGGAATGAGCAGTTCTTC. This sequence encodes CSASRLAVRNEQFF.